The 9 T cell receptor beta chains below come from one sample, sequenced in a study of blood T cell repertoires in COVID-19. TCRdb keeps only in-frame clones here, not all; method: immunoSEQ multiplex PCR. The sample shows 350,000 or so clones, over 75% of them seen only once. The sequenced sample was peripheral blood. The receptors shown here come from a woman aged 25 to 39 with COVID-19, enrolled during active disease.

The chain is built from TRBV6-2 or TRBV6-3 and TRBJ2-7, with D perhaps matching TRBD1 (5 bases). The CDR3 runs to 16 residues. Germline V lookup: CDR1 MNHEY, CDR2 SVGEGT. The V gene lost 0 bases and the J gene lost 0 bases, with 12 bases spanning the gap. CDR3 protein: CASSYSGTGFSYEQYF. The CDR3 nucleotides read TGTGCCAGCAGTTACTCGGGCACAGGCTTCTCCTACGAGCAGTACTTC.

This chain connects TRBV4-1 to TRBJ2-5; D is perhaps TRBD2 (6 bases). Germline V gene sequence: CDR1 MGHRA, CDR2 YSYEKL. V lost 4 bases and J 2 bases, leaving 17 bases between the germline ends. This CDR3 is 16 amino acids long. CDR3 sequence: CASSRPGGRNQETQYF. The DNA for the CDR3 is TGCGCCAGCAGCCGTCCCGGAGGGCGGAATCAAGAGACCCAGTACTTC.

J is TRBJ2-1 and V is TRBV4-1; TRBD2 matches 8 bases. V gave up 3 bases and J gave up 5 bases; unmatched junction bases: 9. This CDR3 has 16 amino acids. The germline V gene has CDR1 MGHRA and CDR2 YSYEKL. The CDR3 region is CASSHPSGSFNNEQFF. CDR3 nucleotide sequence: TGCGCCAGCAGCCATCCGAGCGGGAGTTTTAACAATGAGCAGTTCTTC.

V usage is TRBV29-1 and J usage is TRBJ2-3; D is possibly TRBD2 (6 bases). The CDR3 runs 13 residues. The germline V and J ends were trimmed by 1 base and 4 bases, with 9 bases remaining between them. Germline assignment: CDR1 SQVTM and CDR2 ANQGSEA. The CDR3 nucleotides read TGCAGCGTTGAAGGACTAGTGGCAGATACGCAGTATTTT. It specifies CSVEGLVADTQYF.

The CDR3 sequence: CASSRRPESSTDTQYF. Written as DNA, the CDR3 is TGTGCCAGCAGCCGGCGGCCGGAATCTAGCACAGATACGCAGTATTTT. The J gene is TRBJ2-3, the V gene TRBV7-2; D remains unclear. Germline V gene lookup returns CDR1 SGHTA and CDR2 FQGNSA. The CDR3 spans 16 residues. With 5 bases removed from V and 0 bases from J, the gap between germline ends came to 15 bases.

The gene calls are TRBV27 and TRBJ2-5, with 7 bases matching TRBD1. CDR1 MNHEY and CDR2 SMNVEV come from the germline V gene (reference sequence). The length of the CDR3 is 15 residues. The V and J ends lost 4 bases and 5 bases, in that order; junction bases with no gene match: 10. The CDR3 reads CASSSTTGYRETQYF. CDR3 nucleotide sequence: TGTGCCAGCAGTTCAACGACAGGGTATCGGGAGACCCAGTACTTC.

This sequence joins TRBV27 and TRBJ2-2, with D maybe TRBD1 (6 bases). CDR1 is MNHEY, CDR2 SMNVEV, per germline (reference sequence). Trimming pared 6 bases from V and 5 bases from J, leaving 16 bases between. The CDR3 is 15 amino acids. For the CDR3, the DNA is TGTGCCAGCAGCCGACAGGAAAGAATAACCGGGGAGCTGTTTTTT. Residues: CASSRQERITGELFF.

The chain combines TRBV2 with TRBJ1-2; the D gene is possibly TRBD1 (5 bases). V lost 3 bases, J lost 4 bases, and 15 bases lay in between. CDR3 length equals 15 residues. Germline-derived CDR1 and CDR2 are SNHLY and FYNNEI. The CDR3 DNA reads TGTGCCAGCAGTGACGTGGAACAGGCCCTCTATGGCTACACCTTC. Encoded protein: CASSDVEQALYGYTF. Together with reference TRBV2 and TRBJ1-2, the CDR3 gives the full variable domain: EPEVTQTPSHQVTQMGQEVILRCVPISNHLYFYWYRQILGQKVEFLVSFYNNEISEKSEIFDDQFSVERPDGSNFTLKIRSTKLEDSAMYFCASSDVEQALYGYTFGSGTRLTVV.

This rearrangement joins TRBV21-1 to TRBJ2-1; the D call of TRBD2 is as the table states it, not checked on the DNA. TRBV21-1 is assigned pseudogene status. The CDR3 spans 15 residues. CDR3 in DNA: TGTGCCAGCAGCATGGGCGGTGGGGGGGACAATGAGCAGTTCTTC. Translating it yields CASSMGGGGDNEQFF.